Only a few counts were recorded for the clone carrying this TCR beta chain. Its specificity is not known. The data stem from a study of T-cell memory formation after mild COVID-19. Overall study results and limits: Whereas later expanders leaned CD4+, clones contracting day 15 to 85 showed a balanced CD4/CD8 makeup. CD4+ contracting clones lay mainly in CM and EM, CD8+ ones in EMRA.

A single record per CDR3 protein comes from TCRdb applying MiXCR to the 5' RACE reads. The sample contains 15,000 to 20,000 distinct CDR3 sequences, around 25% of which appear only once. The CDR3 loop spans 15 amino acids. In germline, CDR1 is SGHNT, CDR2 YYREEE (reference sequence). Trimming cost V 7 bases and J 0 bases, with 17 bases left between them. Sequenced material: PBMCs or a T cell subset sorted from them (not recorded which). The V call is TRBV5-4, the J call TRBJ2-7, with D unresolved. The origin of this receptor is a man aged 18 to 35 who had mild COVID-19 (a few samples of this study predate the infection). Cell type and time point are not known. The CDR3 loop reads CASSLGIPSSYEQYV. In nucleotides, the CDR3 is TGTGCCAGCTCTCTAGGGATTCCAAGCTCCTACGAGCAGTACGTC.